Presented here are 29 T cell receptor beta chains from one specimen sequenced in a study of blood T cell repertoires in COVID-19 (dated by TCRdb to between 2020 and 2021). The method was the immunoSEQ multiplex PCR assay. Drawn from immuneACCESS, this table holds only the in-frame rearrangements with V and J called that TCRdb kept. Clones are partly lost; checked studies trace under half to an unresolved V gene and leave the rest unexplained. Here the sample has about 180,000 clones; about 88% occur a single time. Roughly 8.9% of the sample is held by the ten biggest clonotypes. The material sequenced was PBMCs or T cells enriched from blood (not recorded which). The origin of the receptors is a woman under 30 who had recovered from COVID-19.

This chain links TRBV9 with TRBJ2-3; D not certain. The germline V gene has CDR1 SGDLS and CDR2 YYNGEE. The CDR3 is made up of 16 amino acids. Trimming took off 4 bases at V and 0 bases at J, with 15 bases between the two ends. The CDR3 is CASSPLVSTSTDTQYF. For the CDR3, the DNA is TGTGCCAGCAGCCCCTTAGTTTCGACAAGCACAGATACGCAGTATTTT.

The gene calls are TRBV12-3 or TRBV12-4 and TRBJ1-3; TRBD1 agrees at 8 bases. CDR3 length: 13 residues. V shed 5 bases and J 5 bases; nucleotides not matched to a gene: 2. The CDR3 protein is CASSDRGRNTIYF. DNA for the CDR3: TGTGCCAGCAGTGACAGGGGAAGAAACACCATATATTTT.

The chain combines TRBV28 with TRBJ1-1, with 8 bases lining up with TRBD1. V lost 2 bases and J lost 8; bases outside the gene matches: 7. The CDR3 has 14 residues. Looked up from germline, CDR1 is MDHEN and CDR2 is SYDVKM. The CDR3 DNA sequence: TGTGCCAGCAGTTTAAGACAGGGGAACCGAGAAGCTTTCTTT. Its translation: CASSLRQGNREAFF.

The V gene is TRBV6-2 or TRBV6-3, the J gene TRBJ1-2, with no clear D. Germline assignment: CDR1 MNHEY and CDR2 SVGEGT. The V gene lost 1 base and the J gene lost 4 bases, with 10 bases spanning the gap. The CDR3 has 14 amino acids. CDR3 nucleotide sequence: TGTGCCAGCAGTTACTTTGGAGGCCGCTATGGCTACACCTTC. Amino acids: CASSYFGGRYGYTF.

The V gene is TRBV25-1, the J gene TRBJ2-1, with D perhaps matching TRBD1 (5 bases). This CDR3 has 14 residues. V dropped 9 bases and J dropped 5 bases, with 17 bases sitting between them. Germline values: CDR1 MGHDK, CDR2 SYGVNS. CDR3: CASTPSTANNEQFF. The CDR3, as DNA: TGTGCCAGTACCCCCTCGACAGCTAACAATGAGCAGTTCTTC.

The V gene is TRBV19, the J gene TRBJ2-5; D call uncertain. The CDR3 is 15 residues long. Between the trimmed V and J ends, which lost 6 bases and 2 bases, there was a span of 16 bases. Germline loops: CDR1 LNHDA, CDR2 SQIVND (reference sequence). The CDR3 DNA reads TGTGCCAGTAGCCGTCAGACTGGTCCTCAAGAGACCCAGTACTTC. Its translation is CASSRQTGPQETQYF.

The chain recombines TRBV18 with TRBJ1-2; no clear D. From germline, CDR1 is KGHSH and CDR2 LQKENI. The CDR3 length is 13 residues. The germline V and J ends were trimmed by 2 bases and 5 bases, with 9 bases remaining between them. The CDR3 is CASSPGEKYGYTF. CDR3 coding DNA: TGTGCCAGCTCACCAGGGGAGAAGTATGGCTACACCTTC.

The chain joins TRBV13 to TRBJ1-2; 7 nucleotides match TRBD1. V shed 5 bases, J shed 2 bases, and the junction held 11 bases outside the gene matches. The CDR3 consists of 16 residues. The V gene's germline CDR1 is PRHDT and CDR2 FYEKMQ (reference sequence). This CDR3 reads CASSRRGTDTNYGYTF. DNA for the CDR3: TGTGCCAGCAGCCGGAGGGGGACAGACACAAACTATGGCTACACCTTC.

The J gene is TRBJ1-2, the V gene TRBV7-2; 7 bases line up with TRBD1. Germline V gene lookup returns CDR1 SGHTA and CDR2 FQGNSA. The J segment lost 6 bases and the V segment lost 5 bases, leaving 12 bases of the junction unmatched. The CDR3 is 15 amino acids. This CDR3 is CASSPRSQGVHGYTF. The CDR3 nucleotides are TGTGCCAGCAGCCCCCGCAGTCAGGGGGTTCATGGCTACACCTTC.

The chain carries TRBV30 and TRBJ2-1; TRBD1 matches at 11 bases. The CDR3 spans 14 residues. V was clipped by 4 bases and J by 9 bases; unmatched bases: 8. Germline V lookup: CDR1 GTSNPN, CDR2 SVGIG (reference sequence). The CDR3 here is CAWNSGQGASEQFF. The CDR3 coding sequence is TGTGCCTGGAACTCAGGACAGGGGGCTAGTGAGCAGTTCTTC.

J is TRBJ1-4 and V is TRBV19; 10 nucleotides match TRBD1. J lost 5 bases, V lost 4 bases, and 1 base had no gene match. This CDR3 has 14 residues. CDR1 is LNHDA and CDR2 is SQIVND in the germline V gene (reference sequence). In nucleotides, the CDR3 is TGTGCCAGTAGTACGGGACAGGGGAATGAAAAACTGTTTTTT. Its translation is CASSTGQGNEKLFF.

The chain links TRBV24-1 to TRBJ1-2; D not certain. Germline loops: CDR1 KGHDR, CDR2 SFDVKD. Trimming pared 0 bases from V and 4 bases from J, leaving 11 bases between. The CDR3 sequence is 15 residues long. In DNA form, the CDR3 reads TGTGCCACCAGTGATTTGTCAGGCACATCCTATGGCTACACCTTC. Its translation is CATSDLSGTSYGYTF.

The chain employs TRBV2 and TRBJ2-5; 11 bases agree with TRBD2. CDR3 length equals 12 residues. Germline V gives CDR1 SNHLY, CDR2 FYNNEI. Trimming took 6 bases from V and 14 from J; bases not matched to a gene: 8. CDR3: CASRASGGLVYF. CDR3 sequence (DNA): TGTGCCAGCAGGGCTAGCGGGGGGCTAGTTTACTTC.

V usage is TRBV6-2 or TRBV6-3 and J usage is TRBJ2-7, with a weak D call TRBD2 (5 bases). Trimming removed 2 bases at V and 6 bases at J, with 20 bases between. Germline V CDR1 and CDR2: MNHEY, SVGEGT. This CDR3 is built from 16 residues. The CDR3 coding sequence is TGTGCCAGCAGTTACGTGGAGGCAGGATCGCATCGCGAGCAGTACTTC. Translated, it gives CASSYVEAGSHREQYF.

This clone has a single count. This chain joins TRBV9 and TRBJ1-4; tentatively, D is TRBD1 (5 bases). The CDR3 spans 14 residues. The V end lost 0 bases, the J end lost 7 bases, and 10 bases lay between the germline ends. Germline V CDR1 and CDR2: SGDLS, YYNGEE. CDR3 in DNA: TGTGCCAGCAGCGTAGCAGGGTGGGGTGAAAAACTGTTTTTT. Its protein product is CASSVAGWGEKLFF.

The gene calls are TRBV4-1 and TRBJ1-2; the D is unclear. Trimming removed 1 base at V and 4 bases at J, with 10 bases between. From germline, CDR1 is MGHRA and CDR2 YSYEKL. The CDR3 sequence is 14 residues long. The CDR3 DNA is TGCGCCAGCAGCCAAGGGCGGGTAGGCTATGGCTACACCTTC. Translation: CASSQGRVGYGYTF.

The V gene is TRBV4-1, the J gene TRBJ2-1, with 8 bases matching TRBD1. V was clipped by 4 bases and J by 5 bases; unmatched bases: 7. The CDR3 extends over 15 amino acids. Germline assignment: CDR1 MGHRA and CDR2 YSYEKL. Here the CDR3 reads CASSPDRGWDNEQFF. The CDR3 region has the DNA TGCGCCAGCAGCCCAGACAGGGGATGGGACAATGAGCAGTTCTTC.

The J gene is TRBJ2-5, the V gene TRBV9, with D perhaps matching TRBD1 (5 bases). Trimming took 3 bases from V and 5 from J, leaving 11 bases between them. The germline V gene has CDR1 SGDLS and CDR2 YYNGEE. The CDR3 is 13 amino acids. The CDR3 spells CASSEGVVETQYF. CDR3 bases: TGTGCCAGCAGCGAAGGGGTGGTGGAGACCCAGTACTTC.

The chain joins TRBV6-5 to TRBJ1-5; D is possibly TRBD1 (6 bases). Germline lookup yields CDR1 MNHEY and CDR2 SVGAGI. CDR3 length: 15 amino acids. V was clipped by 6 bases and J by 6 bases, with 18 bases between them. The CDR3 is CASRLDRYSFQPQHF. The DNA of the CDR3 is TGTGCCAGCAGGTTAGACAGGTACAGCTTTCAGCCCCAGCATTTT.

The count of this clone is one. The chain combines TRBV6-5 with TRBJ1-2, with D tentatively TRBD1 (5 bases). Trimming took off 8 bases at V and 7 bases at J, with 11 bases between the two ends. This CDR3 region has 11 residues. Germline assignment: CDR1 MNHEY and CDR2 SVGAGI. The CDR3 DNA reads as TGTGCCAGCTCAGGGATTAGTGGCTACACCTTC. Residues: CASSGISGYTF.

The chain employs TRBV19 and TRBJ1-6; D unresolved. This CDR3 is built from 15 residues. The V end lost 3 bases, the J end lost 6 bases, and 12 bases lay between the germline ends. Germline loops: CDR1 LNHDA, CDR2 SQIVND (reference sequence). This CDR3 reads CASSIAGGSNSPLHF. CDR3 bases: TGTGCCAGTAGTATCGCCGGCGGCAGTAATTCACCCCTCCACTTT.

This clone was picked up one time. The V and J genes are TRBV27 and TRBJ2-7; the match to TRBD1 covers 7 bases. Germline-derived CDR1 and CDR2 are MNHEY and SMNVEV (reference sequence). V lost 4 bases to trimming and J lost 0 bases; unmatched junction nucleotides: 12. The CDR3 runs to 17 residues. The CDR3 loop is CASSSFWTGLHSYEQYF. In DNA form, the CDR3 reads TGTGCCAGCAGTTCCTTCTGGACAGGCCTACACTCCTACGAGCAGTACTTC.

This clone has just a few counts. This chain uses TRBV11-3 with TRBJ2-1, with D unresolved. The V and J ends lost 5 bases and 6 bases respectively, with 17 bases between them. The CDR3 covers 15 residues. CDR1 and CDR2 (germline): SGHNT, YENEEA. This CDR3 is CASSPQVPGFNEQFF. CDR3 DNA sequence: TGTGCCAGCAGCCCCCAGGTCCCAGGCTTCAATGAGCAGTTCTTC. Drawing the rest from reference TRBV11-3 and TRBJ2-1, the complete variable domain is EAGVVQSPRYKIIEKKQPVAFWCNPISGHNTLYWYLQNLGQGPELLIRYENEEAVDDSQLPKDRFSAERLKGVDSTLKIQPAELGDSAVYLCASSPQVPGFNEQFFGPGTRLTVL.

J is TRBJ1-3 and V is TRBV7-6; a possible D gene is TRBD1 (6 bases). The germline V and J ends were trimmed by 6 bases and 0 bases, with 12 bases remaining between them. CDR3 length: 15 residues. CDR1 is SGHVS, CDR2 FNYEAQ, per germline. The CDR3 region is CASRDGTLSGNTIYF. The CDR3 DNA reads TGTGCCAGCAGGGACGGGACACTCTCTGGAAACACCATATATTTT.

This rearrangement joins TRBV18 to TRBJ2-3; a weak D match, TRBD2 (5 bases). There are 14 residues in the CDR3. CDR1 is KGHSH and CDR2 is LQKENI in the germline V gene. Trimming stripped 4 bases from V and 2 bases from J, with 10 bases between. The CDR3 sequence: CASSLGSFTDTQYF. CDR3 coding DNA: TGTGCCAGCTCACTGGGGAGTTTCACAGATACGCAGTATTTT.

The CDR3 loop reads CASSLFLPTSNTEAFF. The DNA for the CDR3 is TGTGCCAGCAGTTTATTTTTACCCACATCGAACACTGAAGCTTTCTTT. This chain connects TRBV27 to TRBJ1-1; D remains ambiguous. This CDR3 region has 16 residues. V lost 1 base, J lost 1 base, and 13 bases lay in between. Germline V gene sequence: CDR1 MNHEY, CDR2 SMNVEV (reference sequence).

This sequence joins TRBV28 and TRBJ1-1, with 7 positions matching TRBD1. Germline assignment: CDR1 MDHEN and CDR2 SYDVKM. The CDR3 totals 15 residues. V was clipped by 5 bases and J by 5 bases; unmatched bases: 11. Here the CDR3 reads CASSQTGAPGTEAFF. The CDR3 nucleotides are TGTGCCAGCAGTCAAACAGGGGCCCCGGGGACTGAAGCTTTCTTT.

This clone was seen just once. The CDR3 DNA follows: TGTGCCAGCAGCCCAAGTTTCGGAGATACGCAGTATTTT. Protein: CASSPSFGDTQYF. This chain connects TRBV7-8 to TRBJ2-3; D is ambiguous. V was shortened by 5 bases and J by 5 bases, with 11 bases between the two germline ends. This CDR3 has 13 residues. CDR1 and CDR2 from the germline V gene are SGHVS and FQNEAQ.

The chain is built from TRBV6-5 and TRBJ2-2; D possibly corresponds to TRBD2 (5 bases). CDR3 length equals 15 residues. Germline assignment: CDR1 MNHEY and CDR2 SVGAGI. V was trimmed by 3 bases and J by 1 base, leaving 9 bases between them. The CDR3 DNA sequence: TGTGCCAGCAGTTATTTGGGGAGGAACACCGGGGAGCTGTTTTTT. This encodes CASSYLGRNTGELFF.